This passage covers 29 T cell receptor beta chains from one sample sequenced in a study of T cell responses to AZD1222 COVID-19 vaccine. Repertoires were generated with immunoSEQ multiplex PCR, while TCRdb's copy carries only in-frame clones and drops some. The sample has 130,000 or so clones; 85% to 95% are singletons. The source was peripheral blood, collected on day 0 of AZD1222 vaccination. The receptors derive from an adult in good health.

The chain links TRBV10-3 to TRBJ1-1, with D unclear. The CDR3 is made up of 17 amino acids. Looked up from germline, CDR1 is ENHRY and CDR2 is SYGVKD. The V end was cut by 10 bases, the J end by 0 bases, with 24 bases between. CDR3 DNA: TGTGCCACGGCGTCGCTAGGGAGCGACCTACTGAACACTGAAGCTTTCTTT. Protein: CATASLGSDLLNTEAFF.

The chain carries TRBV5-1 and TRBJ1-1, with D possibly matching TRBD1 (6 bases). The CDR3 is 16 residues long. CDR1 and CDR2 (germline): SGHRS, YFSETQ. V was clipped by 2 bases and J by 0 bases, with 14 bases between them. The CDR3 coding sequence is TGCGCCAGCAGCTTCGGACAGTGGGAGATGAACACTGAAGCTTTCTTT. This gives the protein CASSFGQWEMNTEAFF.

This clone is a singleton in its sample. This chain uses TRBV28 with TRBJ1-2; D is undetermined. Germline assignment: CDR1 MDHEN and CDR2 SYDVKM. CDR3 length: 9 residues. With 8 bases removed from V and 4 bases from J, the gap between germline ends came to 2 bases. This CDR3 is CASPYGYTF. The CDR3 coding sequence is TGTGCCAGCCCCTATGGCTACACCTTC.

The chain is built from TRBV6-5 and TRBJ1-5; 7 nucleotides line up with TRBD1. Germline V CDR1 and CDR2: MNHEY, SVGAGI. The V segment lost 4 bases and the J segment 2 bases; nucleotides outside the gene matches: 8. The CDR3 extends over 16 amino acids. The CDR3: CASSWGQPEGNQPQHF. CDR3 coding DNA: TGTGCCAGCAGTTGGGGACAGCCCGAGGGCAATCAGCCCCAGCATTTT.

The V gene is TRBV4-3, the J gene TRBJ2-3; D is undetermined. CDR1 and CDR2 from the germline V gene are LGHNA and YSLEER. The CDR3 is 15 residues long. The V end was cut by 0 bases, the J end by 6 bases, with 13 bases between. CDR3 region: CASSQDSFVGDTQYF. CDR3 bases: TGCGCCAGCAGCCAAGATTCATTCGTGGGGGATACGCAGTATTTT.

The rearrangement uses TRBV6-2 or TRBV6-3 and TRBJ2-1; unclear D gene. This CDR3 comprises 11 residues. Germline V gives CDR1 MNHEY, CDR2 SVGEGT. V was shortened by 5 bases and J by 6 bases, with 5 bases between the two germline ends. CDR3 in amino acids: CASSPFNEQFF. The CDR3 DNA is TGTGCCAGCAGTCCCTTCAATGAGCAGTTCTTC.

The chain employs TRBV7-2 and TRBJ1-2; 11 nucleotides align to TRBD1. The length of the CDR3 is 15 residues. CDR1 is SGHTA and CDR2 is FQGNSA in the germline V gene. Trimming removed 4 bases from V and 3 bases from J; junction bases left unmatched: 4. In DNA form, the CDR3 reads TGTGCCAGCAGCTATAAGGGACAGGGGGACTATGGCTACACCTTC. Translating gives CASSYKGQGDYGYTF.

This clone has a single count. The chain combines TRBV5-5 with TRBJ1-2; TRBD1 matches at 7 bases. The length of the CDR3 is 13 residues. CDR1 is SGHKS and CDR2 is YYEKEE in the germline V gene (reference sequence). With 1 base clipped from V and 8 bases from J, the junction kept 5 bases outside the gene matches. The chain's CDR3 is CASSLLRQGGYTF. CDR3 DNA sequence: TGTGCCAGCAGCTTGCTCAGACAGGGAGGCTACACCTTC.

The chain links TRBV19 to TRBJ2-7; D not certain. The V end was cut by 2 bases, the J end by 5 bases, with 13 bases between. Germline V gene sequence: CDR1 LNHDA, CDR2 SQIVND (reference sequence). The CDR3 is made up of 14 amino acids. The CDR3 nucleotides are TGTGCCAGTAGTATAAAAAGAAACGCGGACGAGCAGTACTTC. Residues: CASSIKRNADEQYF.

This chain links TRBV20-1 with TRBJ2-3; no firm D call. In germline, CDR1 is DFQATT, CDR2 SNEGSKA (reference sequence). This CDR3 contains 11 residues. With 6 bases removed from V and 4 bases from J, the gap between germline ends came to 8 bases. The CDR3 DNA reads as TGCAGTGCGGTAACGGCAGATACGCAGTATTTT. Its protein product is CSAVTADTQYF.

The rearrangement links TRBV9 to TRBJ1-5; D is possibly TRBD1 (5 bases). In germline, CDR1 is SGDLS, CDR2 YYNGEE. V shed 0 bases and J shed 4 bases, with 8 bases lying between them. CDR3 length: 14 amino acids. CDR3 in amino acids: CASSVGQGNQPQHF. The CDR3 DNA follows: TGTGCCAGCAGCGTAGGGCAGGGTAATCAGCCCCAGCATTTT. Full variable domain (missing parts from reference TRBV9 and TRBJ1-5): DSGVTQTPKHLITATGQRVTLRCSPRSGDLSVYWYQQSLDQGLQFLIQYYNGEERAKGNILERFSAQQFPDLHSELNLSSLELGDSALYFCASSVGQGNQPQHFGDGTRLSIL.

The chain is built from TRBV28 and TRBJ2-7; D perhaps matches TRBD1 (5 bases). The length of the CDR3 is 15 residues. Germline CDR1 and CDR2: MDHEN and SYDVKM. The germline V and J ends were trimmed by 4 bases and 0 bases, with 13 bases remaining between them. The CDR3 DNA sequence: TGTGCCAGCAGTTCGCTTTTTACAGGCTCCTACGAGCAGTACTTC. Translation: CASSSLFTGSYEQYF.

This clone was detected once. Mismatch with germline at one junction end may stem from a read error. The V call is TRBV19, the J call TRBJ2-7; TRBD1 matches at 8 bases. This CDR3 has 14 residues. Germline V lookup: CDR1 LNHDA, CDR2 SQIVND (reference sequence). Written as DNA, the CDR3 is TGTGCCAGTAGTATTAACAGGGGGTCCTTCGAGCAGTACTTC. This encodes CASSINRGSFEQYF. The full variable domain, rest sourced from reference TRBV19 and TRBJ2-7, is DGGITQSPKYLFRKEGQNVTLSCEQNLNHDAMYWYRQDPGQGLRLIYYSQIVNDFQKGDIAEGYSVSREKKESFPLTVTSAQKNPTAFYLCASSINRGSFEQYFGPGTRLTVT.

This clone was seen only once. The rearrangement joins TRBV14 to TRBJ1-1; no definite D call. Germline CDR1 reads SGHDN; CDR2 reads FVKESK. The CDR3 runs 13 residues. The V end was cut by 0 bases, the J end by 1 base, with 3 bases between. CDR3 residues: CASSQEANTEAFF. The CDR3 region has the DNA TGTGCCAGCAGCCAAGAGGCGAACACTGAAGCTTTCTTT.

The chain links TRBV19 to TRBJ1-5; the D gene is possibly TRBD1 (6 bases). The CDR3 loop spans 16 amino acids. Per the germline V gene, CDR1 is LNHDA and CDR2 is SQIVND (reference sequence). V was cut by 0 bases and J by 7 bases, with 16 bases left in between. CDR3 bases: TGTGCCAGTAGTATAGATAGGGTGGGGGGGGCCCAGCCCCAGCATTTT. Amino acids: CASSIDRVGGAQPQHF. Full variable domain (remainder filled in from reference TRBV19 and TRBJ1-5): DGGITQSPKYLFRKEGQNVTLSCEQNLNHDAMYWYRQDPGQGLRLIYYSQIVNDFQKGDIAEGYSVSREKKESFPLTVTSAQKNPTAFYLCASSIDRVGGAQPQHFGDGTRLSIL.

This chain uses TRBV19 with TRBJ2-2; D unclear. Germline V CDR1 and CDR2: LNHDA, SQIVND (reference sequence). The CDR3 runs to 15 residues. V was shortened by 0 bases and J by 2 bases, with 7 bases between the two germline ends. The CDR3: CASSIETPNTGELFF. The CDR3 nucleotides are TGTGCCAGTAGTATAGAGACACCAAACACCGGGGAGCTGTTTTTT.

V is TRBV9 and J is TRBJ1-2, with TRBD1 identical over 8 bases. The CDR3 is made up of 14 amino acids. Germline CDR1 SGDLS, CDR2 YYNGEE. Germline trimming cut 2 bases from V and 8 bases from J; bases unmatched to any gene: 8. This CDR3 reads CASSVRGQVSGYTF. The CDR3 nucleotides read TGTGCCAGCAGCGTGAGGGGACAGGTTAGCGGCTACACCTTC.

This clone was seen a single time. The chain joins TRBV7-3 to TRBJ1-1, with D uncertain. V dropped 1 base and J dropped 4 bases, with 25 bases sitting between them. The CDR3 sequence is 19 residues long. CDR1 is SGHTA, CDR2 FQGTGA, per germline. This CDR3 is CASSLRIFWTRVYGTEAFF. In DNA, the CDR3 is TGTGCCAGCAGCTTAAGGATTTTTTGGACGAGGGTTTATGGCACTGAAGCTTTCTTT.

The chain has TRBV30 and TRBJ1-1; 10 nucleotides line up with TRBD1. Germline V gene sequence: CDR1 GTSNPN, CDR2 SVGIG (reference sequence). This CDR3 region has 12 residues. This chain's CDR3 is CAHDRGRTEAFF. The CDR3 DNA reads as TGTGCTCACGACAGGGGGCGCACTGAAGCTTTCTTT.

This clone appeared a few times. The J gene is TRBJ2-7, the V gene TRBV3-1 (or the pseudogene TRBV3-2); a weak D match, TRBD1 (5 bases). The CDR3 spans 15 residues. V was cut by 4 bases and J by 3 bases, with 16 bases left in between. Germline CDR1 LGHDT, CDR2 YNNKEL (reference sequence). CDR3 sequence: CASSPMTAHSYEQYF. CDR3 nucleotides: TGTGCCAGCAGCCCAATGACAGCACATAGCTACGAGCAGTACTTC.

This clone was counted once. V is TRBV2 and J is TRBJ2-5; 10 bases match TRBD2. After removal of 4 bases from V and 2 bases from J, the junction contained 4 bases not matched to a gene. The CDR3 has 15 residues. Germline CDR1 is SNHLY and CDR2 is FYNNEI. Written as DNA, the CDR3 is TGTGCCAGCAGTGGGCGACTAGCGGGTCAAGAGACCCAGTACTTC. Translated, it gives CASSGRLAGQETQYF.

The CDR3 DNA reads as TGTGCCAGCAGCTTATACAGTGATCAAAGCTCCTATAATTCACCCCTCCACTTT. Translation gives CASSLYSDQSSYNSPLHF. J is TRBJ1-6 and V is TRBV9, with unresolved D. The CDR3 runs 18 residues. Trimming stripped 4 bases from V and 0 bases from J, with 17 bases between. Germline-derived CDR1 and CDR2 are SGDLS and YYNGEE.

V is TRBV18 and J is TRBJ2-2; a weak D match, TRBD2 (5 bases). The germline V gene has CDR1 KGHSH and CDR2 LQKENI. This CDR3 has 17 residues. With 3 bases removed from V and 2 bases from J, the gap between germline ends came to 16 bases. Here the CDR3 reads CASSPFGRPGNTGELFF. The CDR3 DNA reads TGTGCCAGCTCACCTTTTGGGCGTCCGGGAAACACCGGGGAGCTGTTTTTT.

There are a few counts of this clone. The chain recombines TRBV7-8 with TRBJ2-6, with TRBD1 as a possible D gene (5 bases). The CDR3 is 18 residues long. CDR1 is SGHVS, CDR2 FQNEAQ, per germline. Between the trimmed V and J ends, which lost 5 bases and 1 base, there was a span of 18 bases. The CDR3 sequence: CASSIYRILMSGANVLTF. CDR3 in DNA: TGTGCCAGCAGCATATACAGGATCTTGATGTCTGGGGCCAACGTCCTGACTTTC.

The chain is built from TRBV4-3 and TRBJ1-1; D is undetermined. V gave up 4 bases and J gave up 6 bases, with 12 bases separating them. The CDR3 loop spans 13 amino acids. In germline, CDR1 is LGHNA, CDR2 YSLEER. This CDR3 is CASSLALSAEAFF. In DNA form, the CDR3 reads TGCGCCAGCAGCCTGGCCCTTAGCGCTGAAGCTTTCTTT.

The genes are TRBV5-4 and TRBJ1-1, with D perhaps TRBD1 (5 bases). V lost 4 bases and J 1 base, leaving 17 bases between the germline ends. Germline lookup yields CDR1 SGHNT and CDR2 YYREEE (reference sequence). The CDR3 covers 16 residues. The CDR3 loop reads CASSPQLQTGNTEAFF. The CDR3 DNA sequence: TGTGCCAGCAGCCCACAGCTACAAACAGGGAACACTGAAGCTTTCTTT.

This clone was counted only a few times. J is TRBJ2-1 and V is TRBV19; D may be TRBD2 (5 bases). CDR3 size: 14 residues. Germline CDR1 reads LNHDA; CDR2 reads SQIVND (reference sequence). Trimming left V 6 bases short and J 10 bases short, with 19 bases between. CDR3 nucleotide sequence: TGTGCCAGTAGGCAAGTCACTAGGAGTGACGAGCAGTTCTTC. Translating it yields CASRQVTRSDEQFF.

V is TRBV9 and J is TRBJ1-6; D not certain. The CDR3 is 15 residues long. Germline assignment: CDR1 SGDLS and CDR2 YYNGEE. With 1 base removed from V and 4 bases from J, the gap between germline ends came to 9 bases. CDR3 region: CASSVRATYNSPLHF. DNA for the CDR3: TGTGCCAGCAGCGTACGGGCTACGTATAATTCACCCCTCCACTTT.

The CDR3 is CASSFGPSSGNTIYF. The CDR3 bases are TGTGCCAGCAGCTTCGGGCCGAGCTCTGGAAACACCATATATTTT. The V call is TRBV7-2, the J call TRBJ1-3, with D unresolved. The CDR3 loop spans 15 amino acids. V shed 3 bases and J shed 0 bases, with 9 bases lying between them. In germline, CDR1 is SGHTA, CDR2 FQGNSA.